This T cell receptor (beta chain) was obtained from a study of neoadjuvant anti-PD-1 for oral cavity cancer. V was pared by 1 base and J by 11 bases, with 10 bases of the junction left unmatched. This CDR3 has 15 amino acids. Germline CDR1 GTSNPN, CDR2 SVGIG (reference sequence). Here immunoSEQ multiplex PCR was the method, and the copy in TCRdb shows in-frame clones only, minus some. The repertoire holds 10,000 or so clones, 66% seen once, with 7.5% to 9% in the top ten. This receptor was identified in a person between 40 and 80 years old with oral cavity squamous cell carcinoma. V is TRBV30 and J is TRBJ1-5; 11 nucleotides agree with TRBD1. The material sequenced was tumor tissue, taken before nivolumab (anti-PD-1) treatment. The CDR3 loop reads CAWSGGTGGDRSQHF. Written as DNA, the CDR3 is TGTGCCTGGAGTGGTGGGACAGGGGGGGATAGGTCCCAGCATTTT.